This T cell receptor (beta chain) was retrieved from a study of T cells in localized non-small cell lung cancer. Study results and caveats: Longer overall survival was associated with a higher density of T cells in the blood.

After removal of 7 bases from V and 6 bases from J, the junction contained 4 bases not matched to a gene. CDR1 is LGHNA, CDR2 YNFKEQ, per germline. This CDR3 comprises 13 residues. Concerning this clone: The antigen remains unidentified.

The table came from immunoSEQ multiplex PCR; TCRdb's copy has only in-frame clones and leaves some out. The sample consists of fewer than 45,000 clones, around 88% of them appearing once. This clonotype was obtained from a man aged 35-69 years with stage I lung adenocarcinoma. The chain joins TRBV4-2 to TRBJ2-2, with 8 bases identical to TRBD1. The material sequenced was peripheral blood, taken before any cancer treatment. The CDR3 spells CASTRQGPGELFF. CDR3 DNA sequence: TGTGCCAGCACCCGACAGGGGCCCGGGGAGCTGTTTTTT.